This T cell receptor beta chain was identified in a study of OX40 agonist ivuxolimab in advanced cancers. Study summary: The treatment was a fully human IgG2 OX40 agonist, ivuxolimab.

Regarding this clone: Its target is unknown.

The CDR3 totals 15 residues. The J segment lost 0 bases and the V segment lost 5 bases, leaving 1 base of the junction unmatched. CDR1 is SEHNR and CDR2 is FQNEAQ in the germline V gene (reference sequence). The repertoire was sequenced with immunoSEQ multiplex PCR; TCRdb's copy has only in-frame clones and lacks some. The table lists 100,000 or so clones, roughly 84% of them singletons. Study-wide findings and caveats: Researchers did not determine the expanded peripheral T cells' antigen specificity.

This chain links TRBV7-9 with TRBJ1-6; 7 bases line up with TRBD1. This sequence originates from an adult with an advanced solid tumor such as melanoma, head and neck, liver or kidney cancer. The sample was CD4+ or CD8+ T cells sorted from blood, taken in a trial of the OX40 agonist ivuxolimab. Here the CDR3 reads CASSRDSSYNSPLHF. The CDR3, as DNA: TGTGCCAGCAGCCGGGACAGCTCCTATAATTCACCCCTCCACTTT.